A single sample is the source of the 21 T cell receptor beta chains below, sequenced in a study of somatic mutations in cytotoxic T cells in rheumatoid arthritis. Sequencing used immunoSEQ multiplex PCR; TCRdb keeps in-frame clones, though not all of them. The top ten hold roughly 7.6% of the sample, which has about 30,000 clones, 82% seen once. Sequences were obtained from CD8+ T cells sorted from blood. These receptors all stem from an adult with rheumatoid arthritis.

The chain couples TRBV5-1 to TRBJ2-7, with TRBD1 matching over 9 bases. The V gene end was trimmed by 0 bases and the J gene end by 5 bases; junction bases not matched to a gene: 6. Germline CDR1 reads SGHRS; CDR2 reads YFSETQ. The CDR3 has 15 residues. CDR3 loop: CASSLVGTGLNEQYF. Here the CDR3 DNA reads TGCGCCAGCAGCTTGGTCGGGACAGGGTTGAACGAGCAGTACTTC.

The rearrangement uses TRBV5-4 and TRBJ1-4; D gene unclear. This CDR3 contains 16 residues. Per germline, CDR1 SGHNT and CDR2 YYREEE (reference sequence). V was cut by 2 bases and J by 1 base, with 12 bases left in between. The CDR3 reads CASSLADWGTNEKLFF. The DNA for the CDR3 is TGTGCCAGCAGCTTAGCAGATTGGGGAACTAATGAAAAACTGTTTTTT.

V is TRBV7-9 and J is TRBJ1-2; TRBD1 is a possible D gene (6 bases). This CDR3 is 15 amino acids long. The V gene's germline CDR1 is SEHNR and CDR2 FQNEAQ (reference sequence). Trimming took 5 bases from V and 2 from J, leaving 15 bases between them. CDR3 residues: CASSPTGLVNYGYTF. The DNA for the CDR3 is TGTGCCAGCAGCCCGACAGGTCTGGTCAACTATGGCTACACCTTC.

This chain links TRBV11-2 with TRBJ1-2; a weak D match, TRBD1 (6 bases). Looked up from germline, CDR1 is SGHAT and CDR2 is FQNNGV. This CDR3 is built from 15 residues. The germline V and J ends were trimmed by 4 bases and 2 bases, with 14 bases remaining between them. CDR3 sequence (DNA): TGTGCCAGCAGCTCAGGGACACGGCCGAACTATGGCTACACCTTC. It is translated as CASSSGTRPNYGYTF. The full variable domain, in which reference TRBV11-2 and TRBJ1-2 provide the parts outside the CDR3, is EAGVAQSPRYKIIEKRQSVAFWCNPISGHATLYWYQQILGQGPKLLIQFQNNGVVDDSQLPKDRFSAERLKGVDSTLKIQPAKLEDSAVYLCASSSGTRPNYGYTFGSGTRLTVV.

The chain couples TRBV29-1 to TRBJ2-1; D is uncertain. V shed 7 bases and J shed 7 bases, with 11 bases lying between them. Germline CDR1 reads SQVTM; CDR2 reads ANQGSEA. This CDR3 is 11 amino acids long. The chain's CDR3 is CSARGRNEQFF. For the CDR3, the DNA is TGCAGCGCAAGAGGACGGAATGAGCAGTTCTTC.

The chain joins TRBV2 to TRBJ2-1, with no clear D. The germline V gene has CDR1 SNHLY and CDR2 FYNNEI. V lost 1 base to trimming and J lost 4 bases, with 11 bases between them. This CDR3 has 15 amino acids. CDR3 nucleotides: TGTGCCAGCAGTGAAGGAGTAGCTACTTACAATGAGCAGTTCTTC. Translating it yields CASSEGVATYNEQFF.

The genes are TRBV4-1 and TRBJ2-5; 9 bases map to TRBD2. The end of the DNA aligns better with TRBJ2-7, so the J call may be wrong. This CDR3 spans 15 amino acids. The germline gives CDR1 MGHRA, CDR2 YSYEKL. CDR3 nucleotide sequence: TGCGCCAGCAGCCCTACCGGGACTAGCCACTACGAGCAGTACTTC. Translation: CASSPTGTSHYEQYF.

The CDR3 DNA is TGTGCCAGCAGCGACCGGGACGGCTGGGGCTACGAGCAGTACTTC. It is translated as CASSDRDGWGYEQYF. The chain is built from TRBV7-9 and TRBJ2-7; D may match TRBD1 or TRBD2 (5 bases each). V dropped 5 bases and J dropped 3 bases, with 17 bases sitting between them. The length of the CDR3 is 15 residues. Germline CDR1 SEHNR, CDR2 FQNEAQ (reference sequence). The complete variable domain, with remaining parts taken from reference TRBV7-9 and TRBJ2-7, reads DTGVSQNPRHKITKRGQNVTFRCDPISEHNRLYWYRQTLGQGPEFLTYFQNEAQLEKSRLLSDRFSAERPKGSFSTLEIQRTEQGDSAMYLCASSDRDGWGYEQYFGPGTRLTVT.

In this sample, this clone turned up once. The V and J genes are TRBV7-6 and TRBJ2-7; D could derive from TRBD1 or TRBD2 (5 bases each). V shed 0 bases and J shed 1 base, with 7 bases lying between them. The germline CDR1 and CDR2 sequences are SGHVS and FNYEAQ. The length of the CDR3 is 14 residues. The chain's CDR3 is CASSLAGDSYEQYF. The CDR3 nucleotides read TGTGCCAGCAGCTTAGCGGGGGATTCCTACGAGCAGTACTTC.

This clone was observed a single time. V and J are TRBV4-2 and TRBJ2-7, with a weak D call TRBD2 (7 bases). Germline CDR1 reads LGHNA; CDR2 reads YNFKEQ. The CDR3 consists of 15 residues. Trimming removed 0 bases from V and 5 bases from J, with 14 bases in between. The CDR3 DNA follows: TGTGCCAGCAGCCAAGATGCGGGGGCGTCGAACGAGCAGTACTTC. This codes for CASSQDAGASNEQYF.

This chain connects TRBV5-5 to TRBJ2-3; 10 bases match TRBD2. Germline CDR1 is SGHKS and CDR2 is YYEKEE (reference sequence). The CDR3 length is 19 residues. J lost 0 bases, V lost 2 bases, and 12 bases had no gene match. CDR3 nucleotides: TGTGCCAGCAGCTTCCCTAGCGGGAGTAGGATGACTAGCACAGATACGCAGTATTTT. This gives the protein CASSFPSGSRMTSTDTQYF.

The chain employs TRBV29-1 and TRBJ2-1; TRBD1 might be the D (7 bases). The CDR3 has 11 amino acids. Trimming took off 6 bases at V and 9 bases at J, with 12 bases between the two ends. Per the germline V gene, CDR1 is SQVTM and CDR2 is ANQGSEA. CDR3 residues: CSVPGGTEQFF. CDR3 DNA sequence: TGCAGCGTCCCAGGGGGGACTGAGCAGTTCTTC.

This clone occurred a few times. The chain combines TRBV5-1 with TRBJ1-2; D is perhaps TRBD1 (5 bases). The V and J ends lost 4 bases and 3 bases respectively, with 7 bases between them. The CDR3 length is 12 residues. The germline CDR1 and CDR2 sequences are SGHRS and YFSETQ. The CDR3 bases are TGCGCCAGCAGCCAGGGCGACTATGGCTACACCTTC. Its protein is CASSQGDYGYTF.

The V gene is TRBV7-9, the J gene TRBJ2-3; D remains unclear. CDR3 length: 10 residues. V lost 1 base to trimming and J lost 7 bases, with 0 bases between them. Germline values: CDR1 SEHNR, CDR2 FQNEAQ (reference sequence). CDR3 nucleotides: TGTGCCAGCAGCTTAGATACGCAGTATTTT. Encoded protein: CASSLDTQYF.

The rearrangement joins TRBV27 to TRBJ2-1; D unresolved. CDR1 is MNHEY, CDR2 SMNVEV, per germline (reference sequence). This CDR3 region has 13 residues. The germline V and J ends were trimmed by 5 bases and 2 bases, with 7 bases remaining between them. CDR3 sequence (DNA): TGTGCCAGCAGTCCCCGGGCCTACAATGAGCAGTTCTTC. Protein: CASSPRAYNEQFF.

Here the CDR3 reads CASSLGGPGYTF. The CDR3 nucleotides read TGTGCCAGCAGCTTAGGAGGTCCCGGCTACACCTTC. The chain joins TRBV11-2 to TRBJ1-2; D not resolved. V was cut by 1 base and J by 8 bases, with 8 bases left in between. The V gene's germline CDR1 is SGHAT and CDR2 FQNNGV. CDR3 size: 12 residues.

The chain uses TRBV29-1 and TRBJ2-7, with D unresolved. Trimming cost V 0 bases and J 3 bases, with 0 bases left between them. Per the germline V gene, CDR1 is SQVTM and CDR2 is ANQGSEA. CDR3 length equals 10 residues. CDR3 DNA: TGCAGCGTTGAAGACTACGAGCAGTACTTC. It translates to CSVEDYEQYF.

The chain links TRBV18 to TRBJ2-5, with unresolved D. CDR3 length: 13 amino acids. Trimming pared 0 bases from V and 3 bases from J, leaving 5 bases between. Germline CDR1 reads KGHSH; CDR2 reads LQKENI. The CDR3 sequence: CASSPPSEETQYF. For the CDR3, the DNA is TGTGCCAGCTCACCACCTTCCGAAGAGACCCAGTACTTC.

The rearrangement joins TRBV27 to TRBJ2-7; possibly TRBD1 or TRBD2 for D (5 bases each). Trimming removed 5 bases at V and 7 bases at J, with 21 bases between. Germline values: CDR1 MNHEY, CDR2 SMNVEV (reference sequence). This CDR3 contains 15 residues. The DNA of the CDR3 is TGTGCCAGCAGTCCCTCGACGGGGCGGTTTAGGGAGCAGTACTTC. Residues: CASSPSTGRFREQYF.

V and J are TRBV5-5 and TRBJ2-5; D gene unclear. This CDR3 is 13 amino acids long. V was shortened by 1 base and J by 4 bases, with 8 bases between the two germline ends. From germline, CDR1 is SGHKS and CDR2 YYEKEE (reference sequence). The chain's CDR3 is CASSLSGRETQYF. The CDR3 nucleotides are TGTGCCAGCAGCTTGTCAGGCAGAGAGACCCAGTACTTC.

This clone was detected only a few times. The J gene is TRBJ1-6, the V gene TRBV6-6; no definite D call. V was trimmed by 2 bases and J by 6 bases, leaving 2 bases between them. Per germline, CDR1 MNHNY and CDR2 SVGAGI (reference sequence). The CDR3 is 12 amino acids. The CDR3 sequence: CASSYANSPLHF. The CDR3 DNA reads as TGTGCCAGCAGTTACGCTAATTCACCCCTCCACTTT.